Presented here are 9 T cell receptor beta chains from one specimen sequenced in a study of blood T cell repertoires in COVID-19 (dated by TCRdb to the early 2020s). The library was produced with the immunoSEQ multiplex PCR assay. TCRdb re-hosts the immuneACCESS table, in-frame sequences only. Its copies lack some clones; in the studies checked, an unresolved V gene accounts for under half of them, and the cause for the rest is not known. The sample table lists around 220,000 clones, around four fifths of them with a count of one. Of the sample, roughly 21% falls within the top ten clones. Sample: peripheral blood. These receptor sequences come from a young man with active or convalescent COVID-19.

The chain links TRBV4-3 to TRBJ1-2; 10 bases match TRBD1. The CDR3 sequence is 15 residues long. V gave up 0 bases and J gave up 8 bases; unmatched junction bases: 6. Germline-derived CDR1 and CDR2 are LGHNA and YSLEER. The DNA of the CDR3 is TGCGCCAGCAGCCAAGATGGGGGACAGGGGTTGGGCTACACCTTC. Protein: CASSQDGGQGLGYTF.

The chain combines TRBV5-1 with TRBJ2-6, with TRBD1 identical over 7 bases. The V and J ends lost 4 bases and 2 bases, in that order; junction bases with no gene match: 3. The germline CDR1 and CDR2 sequences are SGHRS and YFSETQ. CDR3 size: 15 residues. This CDR3 reads CASSPRGPGANVLTF. CDR3 in DNA: TGCGCCAGCAGCCCGAGGGGGCCTGGGGCCAACGTCCTGACTTTC. The full variable domain, in which reference TRBV5-1 and TRBJ2-6 provide the parts outside the CDR3, is KAGVTQTPRYLIKTRGQQVTLSCSPISGHRSVSWYQQTPGQGLQFLFEYFSETQRNKGNFPGRFSGRQFSNSRSEMNVSTLELGDSALYLCASSPRGPGANVLTFGAGSRLTVL.

The CDR3 nucleotides read TGTGCCAGCAGTAACTACCAGGGGCGGGACGAGCAGTACTTC. This sequence encodes CASSNYQGRDEQYF. The V and J genes are TRBV6-5 and TRBJ2-7; perhaps TRBD1 as D (6 bases). Per germline, CDR1 MNHEY and CDR2 SVGAGI. V lost 5 bases, J lost 5 bases, and 16 bases lay in between. The CDR3 has 14 residues.

The rearrangement joins TRBV11-2 to TRBJ2-3; D perhaps matches TRBD2 (5 bases). V was pared by 5 bases and J by 11 bases, with 20 bases between. Germline V gene data show CDR1 as SGHAT and CDR2 as FQNNGV. The CDR3 spans 14 residues. In DNA, the CDR3 is TGTGCCAGCAGCCCACTTTCCGGGGAAATTGAGCAGTATTTT. Translating gives CASSPLSGEIEQYF.

The CDR3 DNA sequence: TGTGCCACCCGTTCGACTAGTATCCACGAGCAGTACTTC. It encodes CATRSTSIHEQYF. The gene calls are TRBV15 and TRBJ2-7, with D possibly matching TRBD2 (6 bases). CDR3 length equals 13 residues. The germline V gene has CDR1 LNHNV and CDR2 YYDKDF (reference sequence). The ends were cut back, 8 bases at V and 5 bases at J, with 16 bases in the middle.

The V call is TRBV19, the J call TRBJ2-1; 11 nucleotides agree with TRBD2. There are 17 residues in the CDR3. V gave up 3 bases and J gave up 4 bases; unmatched junction bases: 8. Germline loops: CDR1 LNHDA, CDR2 SQIVND (reference sequence). This chain's CDR3 is CASSIGQGLAVYNEQFF. The CDR3 nucleotides read TGTGCCAGTAGTATTGGCCAGGGACTAGCGGTATACAATGAGCAGTTCTTC.

The CDR3: CSAQQGSGNTIYF. The DNA for the CDR3 is TGCAGCGCACAACAGGGTTCTGGAAACACCATATATTTT. V and J are TRBV29-1 and TRBJ1-3, with D possibly matching TRBD1 (6 bases). The V end lost 7 bases, the J end lost 1 base, and 11 bases lay between the germline ends. CDR3 size: 13 residues. Per germline, CDR1 SQVTM and CDR2 ANQGSEA.

The chain recombines TRBV7-2 with TRBJ1-1, with D maybe TRBD1 (6 bases). CDR1 and CDR2 from the germline V gene are SGHTA and FQGNSA. Between the trimmed V and J ends, which lost 2 bases and 2 bases, there was a span of 12 bases. The CDR3 runs to 15 residues. The CDR3 nucleotides read TGTGCCAGCAGCTTAACAGGGCTACTAAACACTGAAGCTTTCTTT. Amino acids: CASSLTGLLNTEAFF.

This clone was observed once. The CDR3 nucleotides are TGTGCCAGTAGTATAGACCCTAGCGGGGGTATCACAGATACGCAGTATTTT. Translation gives CASSIDPSGGITDTQYF. The V and J genes are TRBV19 and TRBJ2-3; 10 positions match TRBD2. The V segment lost 0 bases and the J segment 2 bases; nucleotides outside the gene matches: 5. This CDR3 contains 17 residues. Germline V gene lookup returns CDR1 LNHDA and CDR2 SQIVND (reference sequence).